This entry lists 14 T cell receptor beta chains sequenced from one sample in a study of cytomegalovirus exposure and HLA in healthy donors. A multiplex PCR was run with 60 Vbeta primers and 13 Jbeta primers. TCRdb keeps only in-frame clones here, not all; method: immunoSEQ multiplex PCR. The sample has 100,000 or so clones, roughly three quarters seen once. Sequenced: PBMCs. The receptor source for this set is a male donor in good health and CMV-seronegative.

The rearrangement uses TRBV5-6 and TRBJ2-1; 12 bases align to TRBD1. The germline V gene has CDR1 SGHDT and CDR2 YYEEEE. V gave up 2 bases and J gave up 4 bases; unmatched junction bases: 7. This CDR3 comprises 17 residues. CDR3 in DNA: TGTGCCAGCAGCTTCGGTCCGGGACAGGGGGCTTACAATGAGCAGTTCTTC. Translated: CASSFGPGQGAYNEQFF.

This chain joins TRBV27 and TRBJ2-7; D uncertain. The germline gives CDR1 MNHEY, CDR2 SMNVEV (reference sequence). V was cut by 5 bases and J by 3 bases, with 17 bases left in between. This CDR3 spans 15 amino acids. CDR3 residues: CASSKTPRQIYEQYF. The CDR3 bases are TGTGCCAGCAGTAAAACACCTCGACAAATCTACGAGCAGTACTTC.

The chain recombines TRBV5-1 with TRBJ1-5, with TRBD1 identical over 8 bases. With V trimmed by 4 bases and J by 0 bases, 6 bases remained unmatched. CDR3 length equals 16 residues. Germline V CDR1 and CDR2: SGHRS, YFSETQ. The CDR3 bases are TGCGCCAGCAGCCCGGGGACAGGATATAGCAATCAGCCCCAGCATTTT. Translated: CASSPGTGYSNQPQHF.

V gene TRBV10-3 combines with J gene TRBJ2-7; a weak D match, TRBD1 (6 bases). Germline-derived CDR1 and CDR2 are ENHRY and SYGVKD. The CDR3 is made up of 12 amino acids. V lost 10 bases and J lost 3, with 13 bases in between. CDR3 sequence reads: CATAQGIYEQYF. The CDR3 DNA reads as TGTGCCACCGCGCAGGGGATCTACGAGCAGTACTTC.

The V gene is TRBV4-2, the J gene TRBJ2-1; D is unresolved. V lost 0 bases, J lost 6 bases, and 9 bases lay in between. The CDR3 has 14 amino acids. Germline V gene data show CDR1 as LGHNA and CDR2 as YNFKEQ. CDR3 sequence reads: CASSQDARANEQFF. The CDR3 coding sequence is TGTGCCAGCAGCCAAGACGCCCGAGCCAATGAGCAGTTCTTC.

The chain carries TRBV5-1 and TRBJ2-5; D remains unclear. The CDR3 is 14 residues long. Germline V gene lookup returns CDR1 SGHRS and CDR2 YFSETQ. Trimming stripped 0 bases from V and 2 bases from J, with 8 bases between. The CDR3 sequence is CASSLGASQETQYF. The CDR3 DNA sequence: TGCGCCAGCAGCTTGGGAGCTTCTCAAGAGACCCAGTACTTC.

The table lists this clone with a count of one. The rearrangement uses TRBV27 and TRBJ2-7, with 10 bases aligning to TRBD2. There are 14 residues in the CDR3. CDR1 and CDR2 from the germline V gene are MNHEY and SMNVEV (reference sequence). Unmatched junction bases numbered 9, after V lost 7 bases and J lost 6 bases. DNA for the CDR3: TGTGCCAGCACTATAATAGCGGGAGGATTCGAGCAGTACTTC. Translation gives CASTIIAGGFEQYF.

The CDR3, as DNA: TGTGCCAGCACTCCGGTCACTTACAATGAGCAGTTCTTC. It yields the protein CASTPVTYNEQFF. The V and J genes are TRBV5-8 and TRBJ2-1, with no clear D. The CDR3 loop spans 13 amino acids. Between the trimmed V and J ends, which lost 6 bases and 4 bases, there was a span of 11 bases. CDR1 and CDR2 (germline): SGHTS, YDEGEE.

The J gene is TRBJ1-2, the V gene TRBV28; 8 nucleotides line up with TRBD1. V dropped 5 bases and J dropped 8; count of bases not matched to a gene: 7. The CDR3 runs 13 residues. Looked up from germline, CDR1 is MDHEN and CDR2 is SYDVKM. The CDR3 coding sequence is TGTGCCAGCAGTGTGGACAGGGTGAGCGGCTACACCTTC. As protein: CASSVDRVSGYTF.

This sequence joins TRBV6-1 and TRBJ2-7, with D unresolved. Germline CDR1 MNHNS, CDR2 SASEGT. The CDR3 length is 14 residues. Trimming removed 1 base at V and 4 bases at J, with 11 bases between. The CDR3 region is CASSEVFGGYEQYF. DNA of the CDR3: TGTGCCAGCAGTGAAGTGTTCGGCGGATACGAGCAGTACTTC.

This clone occurred once. The J gene is TRBJ2-7, the V gene TRBV11-1; perhaps TRBD2 as D (7 bases). The CDR3 length is 16 residues. V shed 5 bases and J shed 6 bases, with 23 bases lying between them. From germline, CDR1 is SGHAT and CDR2 FQDESV (reference sequence). Written as DNA, the CDR3 is TGTGCCAGCAGCCCTAGGATCGGGGGGCGAGAAATCGAGCAGTACTTC. It specifies CASSPRIGGREIEQYF.

V is TRBV27 and J is TRBJ2-7; TRBD1 matches at 11 bases. CDR3 length: 15 residues. Germline assignment: CDR1 MNHEY and CDR2 SMNVEV (reference sequence). The V gene end was trimmed by 6 bases and the J gene end by 1 base; junction bases not matched to a gene: 5. The CDR3 region is CASSRTGGSSYEQYF. The CDR3 DNA follows: TGTGCCAGCAGCCGGACAGGGGGCAGTTCCTACGAGCAGTACTTC.

The genes are TRBV5-6 and TRBJ2-5; D not resolved. V lost 1 base and J 5 bases, leaving 3 bases between the germline ends. The CDR3 contains 11 residues. CDR1 and CDR2 (germline): SGHDT, YYEEEE. In DNA, the CDR3 is TGTGCCAGCAGCTTGCGGGAGACCCAGTACTTC. Its translation is CASSLRETQYF.

The chain has TRBV9 and TRBJ2-7; no firm D call. Trimming left V 2 bases short and J 5 bases short, with 11 bases between. This CDR3 spans 13 amino acids. CDR1 is SGDLS, CDR2 YYNGEE, per germline. CDR3 residues: CASSVAPGDEQYF. CDR3 bases: TGTGCCAGCAGCGTCGCACCAGGCGACGAGCAGTACTTC.